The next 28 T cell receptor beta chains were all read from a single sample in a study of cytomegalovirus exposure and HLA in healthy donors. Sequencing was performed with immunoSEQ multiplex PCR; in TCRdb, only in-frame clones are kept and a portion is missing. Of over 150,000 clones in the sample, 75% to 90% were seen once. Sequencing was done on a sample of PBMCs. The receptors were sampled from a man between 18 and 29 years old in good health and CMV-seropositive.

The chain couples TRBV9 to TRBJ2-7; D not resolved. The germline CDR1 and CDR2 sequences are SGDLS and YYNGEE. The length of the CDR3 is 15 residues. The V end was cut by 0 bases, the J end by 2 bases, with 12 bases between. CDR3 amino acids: CASSVAGEPPYEQYF. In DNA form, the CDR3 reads TGTGCCAGCAGCGTAGCAGGCGAGCCCCCCTACGAGCAGTACTTC.

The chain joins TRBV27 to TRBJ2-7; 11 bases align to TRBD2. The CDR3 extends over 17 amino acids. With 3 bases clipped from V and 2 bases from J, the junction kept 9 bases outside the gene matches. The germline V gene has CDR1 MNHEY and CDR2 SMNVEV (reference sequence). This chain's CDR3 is CASSFGPSGRQTYEQYF. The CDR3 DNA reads TGTGCCAGCAGTTTTGGGCCTAGCGGGAGGCAAACCTACGAGCAGTACTTC.

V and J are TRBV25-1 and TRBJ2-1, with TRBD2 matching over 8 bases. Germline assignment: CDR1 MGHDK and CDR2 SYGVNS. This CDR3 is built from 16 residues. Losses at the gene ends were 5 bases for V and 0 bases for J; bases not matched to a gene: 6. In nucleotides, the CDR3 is TGTGCCAGCAGTCCCCGGGAGGGAGGCTCCTACAATGAGCAGTTCTTC. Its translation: CASSPREGGSYNEQFF.

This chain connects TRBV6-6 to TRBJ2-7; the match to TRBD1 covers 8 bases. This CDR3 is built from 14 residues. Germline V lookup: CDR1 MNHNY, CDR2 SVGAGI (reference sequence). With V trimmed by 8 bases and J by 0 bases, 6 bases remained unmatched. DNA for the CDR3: TGTGCCAGCTCCCGGGGACAGGCCTCCTACGAGCAGTACTTC. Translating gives CASSRGQASYEQYF.

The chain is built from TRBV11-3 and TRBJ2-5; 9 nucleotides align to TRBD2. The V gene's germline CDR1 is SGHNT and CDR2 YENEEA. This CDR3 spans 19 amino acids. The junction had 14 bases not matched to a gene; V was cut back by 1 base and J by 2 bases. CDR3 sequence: CASSLVAPWGRGGQETQYF. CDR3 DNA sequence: TGTGCCAGCAGCTTAGTAGCCCCCTGGGGGCGGGGGGGTCAAGAGACCCAGTACTTC.

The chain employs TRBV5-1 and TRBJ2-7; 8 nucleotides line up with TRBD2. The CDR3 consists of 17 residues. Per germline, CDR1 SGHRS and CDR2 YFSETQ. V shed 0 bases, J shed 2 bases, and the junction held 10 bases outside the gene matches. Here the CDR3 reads CASSLEFGGGPTYEQYF. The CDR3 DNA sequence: TGCGCCAGCAGCTTGGAGTTCGGCGGGGGGCCGACCTACGAGCAGTACTTC.

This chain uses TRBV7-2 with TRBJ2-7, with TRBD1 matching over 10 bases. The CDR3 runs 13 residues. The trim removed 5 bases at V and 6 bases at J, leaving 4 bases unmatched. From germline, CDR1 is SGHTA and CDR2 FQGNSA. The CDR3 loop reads CASSKGQGFEQYF. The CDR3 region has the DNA TGTGCCAGCAGCAAGGGACAGGGGTTCGAGCAGTACTTC.

This CDR3 is CASSQPGGNEQFF. Written as DNA, the CDR3 is TGCGCCAGCAGCCAACCAGGGGGCAATGAGCAGTTCTTC. The chain couples TRBV4-1 to TRBJ2-1; 7 nucleotides align to TRBD1. V trimming: 2 bases; J trimming: 6 bases; junction bases outside the gene matches: 1. Looked up from germline, CDR1 is MGHRA and CDR2 is YSYEKL. The CDR3 loop spans 13 amino acids.

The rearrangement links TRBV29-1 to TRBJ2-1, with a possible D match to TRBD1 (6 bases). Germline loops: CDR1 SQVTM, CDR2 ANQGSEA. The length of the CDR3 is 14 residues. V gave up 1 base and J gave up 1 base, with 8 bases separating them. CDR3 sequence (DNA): TGCAGCGTTGAAGGGCAGGGGTCCTACAATGAGCAGTTCTTC. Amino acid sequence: CSVEGQGSYNEQFF.

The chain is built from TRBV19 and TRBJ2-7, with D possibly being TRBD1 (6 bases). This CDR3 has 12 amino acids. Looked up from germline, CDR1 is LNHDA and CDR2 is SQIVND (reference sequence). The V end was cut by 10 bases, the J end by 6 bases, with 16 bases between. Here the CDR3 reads CATSSRGREQYF. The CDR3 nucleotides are TGTGCCACTAGCTCCAGGGGTCGCGAGCAGTACTTC.

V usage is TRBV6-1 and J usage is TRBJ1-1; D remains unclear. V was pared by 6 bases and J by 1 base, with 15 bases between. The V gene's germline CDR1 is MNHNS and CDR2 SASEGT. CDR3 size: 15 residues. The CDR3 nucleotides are TGTGCCAGCAGCCCGCTAAGATTCTGGAACACTGAAGCTTTCTTT. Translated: CASSPLRFWNTEAFF.

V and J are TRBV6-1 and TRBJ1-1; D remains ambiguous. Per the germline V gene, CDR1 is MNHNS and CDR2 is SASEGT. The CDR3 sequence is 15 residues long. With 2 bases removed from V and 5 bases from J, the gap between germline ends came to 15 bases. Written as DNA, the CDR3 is TGTGCCAGCAGTGAATCGGGCGGGGAAGGTACTGAAGCTTTCTTT. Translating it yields CASSESGGEGTEAFF.

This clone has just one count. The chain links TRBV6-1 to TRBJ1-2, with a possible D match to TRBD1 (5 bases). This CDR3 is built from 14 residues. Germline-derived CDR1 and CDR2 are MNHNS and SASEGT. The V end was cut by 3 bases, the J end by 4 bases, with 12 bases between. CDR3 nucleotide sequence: TGTGCCAGCAGTGAGGTTTCGGGGGGCTATGGCTACACCTTC. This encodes CASSEVSGGYGYTF.

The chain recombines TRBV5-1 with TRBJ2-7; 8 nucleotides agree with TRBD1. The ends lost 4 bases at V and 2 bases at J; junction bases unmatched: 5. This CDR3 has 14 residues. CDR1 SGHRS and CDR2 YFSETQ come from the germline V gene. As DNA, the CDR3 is TGCGCCAGCAGCCCCGGGACAGGAGCCTACGAGCAGTACTTC. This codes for CASSPGTGAYEQYF.

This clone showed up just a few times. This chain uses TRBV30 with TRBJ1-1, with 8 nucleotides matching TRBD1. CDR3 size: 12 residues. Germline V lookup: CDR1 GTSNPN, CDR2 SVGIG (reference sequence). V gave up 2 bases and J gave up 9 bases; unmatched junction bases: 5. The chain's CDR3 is CAWSPGQGQAFF. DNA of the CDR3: TGTGCCTGGAGTCCCGGACAGGGACAAGCTTTCTTT.

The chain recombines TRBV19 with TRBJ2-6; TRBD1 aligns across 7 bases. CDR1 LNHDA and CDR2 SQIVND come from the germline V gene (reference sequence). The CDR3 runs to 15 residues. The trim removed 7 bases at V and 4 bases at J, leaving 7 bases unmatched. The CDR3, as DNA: TGTGCCAGTATGACAGGGCTCTCCGGGGCCAACGTCCTGACTTTC. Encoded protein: CASMTGLSGANVLTF.

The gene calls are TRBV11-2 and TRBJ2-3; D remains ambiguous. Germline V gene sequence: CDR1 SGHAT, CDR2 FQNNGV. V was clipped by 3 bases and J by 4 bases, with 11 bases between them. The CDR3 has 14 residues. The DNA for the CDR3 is TGTGCCAGCAGCTTCTTAGCAGACGCAGATACGCAGTATTTT. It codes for CASSFLADADTQYF.

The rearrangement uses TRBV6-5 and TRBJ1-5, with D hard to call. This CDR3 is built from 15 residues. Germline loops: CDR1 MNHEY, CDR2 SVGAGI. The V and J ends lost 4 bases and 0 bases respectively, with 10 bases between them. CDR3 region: CASSLSTFSNQPQHF. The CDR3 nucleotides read TGTGCCAGCAGTTTATCGACATTTAGCAATCAGCCCCAGCATTTT.

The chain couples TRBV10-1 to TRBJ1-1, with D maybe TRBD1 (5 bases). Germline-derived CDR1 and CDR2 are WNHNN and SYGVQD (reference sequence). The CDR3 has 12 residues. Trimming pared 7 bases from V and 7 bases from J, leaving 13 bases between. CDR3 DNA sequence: TGCGCCAGCATCCATAAGGGGATTGAAGCTTTCTTT. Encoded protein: CASIHKGIEAFF.

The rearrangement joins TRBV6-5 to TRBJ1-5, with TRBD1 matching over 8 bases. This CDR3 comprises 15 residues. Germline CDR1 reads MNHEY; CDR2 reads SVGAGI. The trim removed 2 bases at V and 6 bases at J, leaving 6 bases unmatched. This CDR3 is CASSYDHRGAQPQHF. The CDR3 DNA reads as TGTGCCAGCAGTTACGATCACAGGGGGGCTCAGCCCCAGCATTTT.

This CDR3 is CAWSAGTGTYEQYF. CDR3 DNA sequence: TGTGCCTGGAGTGCCGGGACAGGAACCTACGAGCAGTACTTC. The rearrangement joins TRBV30 to TRBJ2-7; 8 bases are a match to TRBD1. The CDR3 has 14 amino acids. Germline V gives CDR1 GTSNPN, CDR2 SVGIG (reference sequence). V lost 1 base and J lost 2; bases outside the gene matches: 4.

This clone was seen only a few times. CDR3 residues: CASSLDRGGGNQPQHF. In DNA form, the CDR3 reads TGTGCCAGCAGCTTAGACAGGGGAGGTGGCAATCAGCCCCAGCATTTT. The chain uses TRBV7-4 and TRBJ1-5; 7 bases line up with TRBD1. From germline, CDR1 is SGHVT and CDR2 SQSDAQ. V shed 1 base, J shed 2 bases, and the junction held 5 bases outside the gene matches. This CDR3 contains 16 residues.

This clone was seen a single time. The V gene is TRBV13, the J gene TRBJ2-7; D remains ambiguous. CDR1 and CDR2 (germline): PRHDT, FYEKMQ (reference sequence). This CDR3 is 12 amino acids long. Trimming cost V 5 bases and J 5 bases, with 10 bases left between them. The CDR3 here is CASSKAAHEQYF. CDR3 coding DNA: TGTGCCAGCAGCAAGGCGGCCCACGAGCAGTACTTC.

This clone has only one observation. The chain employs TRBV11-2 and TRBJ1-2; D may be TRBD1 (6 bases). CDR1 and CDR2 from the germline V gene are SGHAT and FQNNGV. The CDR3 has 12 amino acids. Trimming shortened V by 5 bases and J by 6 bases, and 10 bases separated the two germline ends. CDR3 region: CASSEGGDGYTF. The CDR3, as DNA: TGTGCCAGCAGCGAAGGGGGGGATGGCTACACCTTC.

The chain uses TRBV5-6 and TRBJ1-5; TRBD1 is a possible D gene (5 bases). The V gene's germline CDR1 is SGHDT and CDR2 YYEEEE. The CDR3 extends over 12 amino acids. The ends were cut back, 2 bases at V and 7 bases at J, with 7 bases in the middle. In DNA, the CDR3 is TGTGCCAGCAGCTTAGGGGTCCAGCCCCAGCATTTT. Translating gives CASSLGVQPQHF. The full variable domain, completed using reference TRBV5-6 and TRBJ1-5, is DAGVTQSPTHLIKTRGQQVTLRCSPKSGHDTVSWYQQALGQGPQFIFQYYEEEERQRGNFPDRFSGHQFPNYSSELNVNALLLGDSALYLCASSLGVQPQHFGDGTRLSIL.

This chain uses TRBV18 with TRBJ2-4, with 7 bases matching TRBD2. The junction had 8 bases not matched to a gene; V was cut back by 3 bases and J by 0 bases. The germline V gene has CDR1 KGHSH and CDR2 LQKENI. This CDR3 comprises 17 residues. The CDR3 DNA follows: TGTGCCAGCTCACCCCCCGCGGGAGCAGTAGCCAAAAACATTCAGTACTTC. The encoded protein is CASSPPAGAVAKNIQYF.

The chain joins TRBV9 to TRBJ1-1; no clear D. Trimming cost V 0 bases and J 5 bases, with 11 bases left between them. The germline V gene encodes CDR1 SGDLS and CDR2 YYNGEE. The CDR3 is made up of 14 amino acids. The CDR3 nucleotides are TGTGCCAGCAGCGTAGAGGCGGCGGGGACTGAAGCTTTCTTT. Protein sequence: CASSVEAAGTEAFF.

In nucleotides, the CDR3 is TGCGCCAGCAGTGACAGGACTAGCGGGGGGTTTGAGACCCAGTACTTC. Translating gives CASSDRTSGGFETQYF. The chain employs TRBV10-2 and TRBJ2-5; 14 nucleotides agree with TRBD2. The CDR3 has 16 residues. V was clipped by 3 bases and J by 5 bases; unmatched bases: 5. Looked up from germline, CDR1 is WSHSY and CDR2 is SAAADI.